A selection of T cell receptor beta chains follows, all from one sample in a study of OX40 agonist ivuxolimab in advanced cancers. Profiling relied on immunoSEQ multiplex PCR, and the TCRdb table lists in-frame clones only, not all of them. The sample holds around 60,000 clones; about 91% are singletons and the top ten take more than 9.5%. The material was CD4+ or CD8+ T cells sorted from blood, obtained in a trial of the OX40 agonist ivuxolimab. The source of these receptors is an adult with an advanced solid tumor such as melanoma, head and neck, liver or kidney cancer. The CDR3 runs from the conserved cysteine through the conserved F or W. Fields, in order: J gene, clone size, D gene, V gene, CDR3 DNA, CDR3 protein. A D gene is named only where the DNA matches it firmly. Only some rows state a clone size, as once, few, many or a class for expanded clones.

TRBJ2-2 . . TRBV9 TGTGCCAGCAGCGTAGAGGGGAACACCGGGGAGCTGTTTTTT CASSVEGNTGELFF
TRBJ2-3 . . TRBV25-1 TGTGCCAGCAGTGTTACAGATACGCAGTATTTT CASSVTDTQYF
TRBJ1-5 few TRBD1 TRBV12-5 TGTGCTAGTGGTCTGGGACAGAACAATCAGCCCCAGCATTTT CASGLGQNNQPQHF
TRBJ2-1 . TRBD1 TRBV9 TGTGCCAGCAGCGTAGATGGGACAGGGAACTACAATGAGCAGTTCTTC CASSVDGTGNYNEQFF
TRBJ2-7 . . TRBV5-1 TGCGCCAGCAGCTTGGGTAGCGGTTTAACACTCTACGAGCAGTACTTC CASSLGSGLTLYEQYF
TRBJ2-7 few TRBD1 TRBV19 TGTGCCAGTAGTTCGGGACAGGGGGGCTACGAGCAGTACTTC CASSSGQGGYEQYF
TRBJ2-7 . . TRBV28 TGTGCCAGCAGTCGGACCCTGTCGACGGTGCAGTACTTC CASSRTLSTVQYF
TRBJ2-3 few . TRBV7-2 TGTGCCAGCAGCGGGAACTACACAGATACGCAGTATTTT CASSGNYTDTQYF
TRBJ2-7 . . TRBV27 TGTGCCAGCAGTTTCGTGGGGAGCGAGCAGTACTTC CASSFVGSEQYF
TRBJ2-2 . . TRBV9 TGTGCCAGCACCGATGGACAGTTTAACACCGGGGAGCTGTTTTTT CASTDGQFNTGELFF
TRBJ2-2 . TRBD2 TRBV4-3 TGCGCCAGCAGCCGGACCAAGGATTCTAGCGGGAGCTCCGGGGAGCTGTTTTTT CASSRTKDSSGSSGELFF
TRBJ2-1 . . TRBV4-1 TGCGCCAGCAGCCAAGTACCGGGAAGCTACAATGAGCAGTTCTTC CASSQVPGSYNEQFF
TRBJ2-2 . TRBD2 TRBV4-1 TGCGCCAGCAGCCAAGTAGCGGGAGTCCACACCGGGGAGCTGTTTTTT CASSQVAGVHTGELFF
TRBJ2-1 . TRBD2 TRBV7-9 TGTGCCAGCAGTGGAGGACTAGCGGACCACCAAACCTACAATGAGCAGTTCTTC CASSGGLADHQTYNEQFF
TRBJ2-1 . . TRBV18 TGTGCCAGCTCACCGGGCGGGACTGTGGAGTTCTTC CASSPGGTVEFF
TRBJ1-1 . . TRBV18 TGTGCCAGCTCACCACCGATTGTAGGGATCACTGAAGCTTTCTTT CASSPPIVGITEAFF
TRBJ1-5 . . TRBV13 TGTGCCAGCAGCTTAGGGGGGCCGAACAATCAGCCCCAGCATTTT CASSLGGPNNQPQHF
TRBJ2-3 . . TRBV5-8 TGTGCCAGCAGTTTCGGACAGAGCACAGATACGCAGTATTTT CASSFGQSTDTQYF
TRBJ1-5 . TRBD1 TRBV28 TGTGCCAGCAGTCGGACAGGGCGTCAGCCCCAGCATTTT CASSRTGRQPQHF
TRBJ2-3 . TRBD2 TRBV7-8 TGTGCCAGCAGCTTTAGCGGGAGTGGGACAGATACGCAGTATTTT CASSFSGSGTDTQYF
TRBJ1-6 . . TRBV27 TGTGCCAGCAGTTGGGGTCCTGATTCACCCCTCCACTTT CASSWGPDSPLHF
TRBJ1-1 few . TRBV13 TGTGCCAGCAGCTCCTGGATGAACACTGAAGCTTTCTTT CASSSWMNTEAFF
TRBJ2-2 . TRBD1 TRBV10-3 TGTGCCATCGGGATGACAGGGGGCGGCACCGGGGAGCTGTTTTTT CAIGMTGGGTGELFF
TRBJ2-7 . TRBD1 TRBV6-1 TGTGCCAGCGAAATATCAGGGGGCTCCTACGAGCAGTACTTC CASEISGGSYEQYF
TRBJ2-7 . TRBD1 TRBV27 TGTGCCAGCAGTTCCCAGACAGGGGGGGTCTACGAGCAGTACTTC CASSSQTGGVYEQYF
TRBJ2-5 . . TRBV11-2 TGTGCCAGCAGCTTAGAGGTGTTGCAAGAGACCCAGTACTTC CASSLEVLQETQYF
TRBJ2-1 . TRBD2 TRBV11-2 TGTGCCAGCAGCTTAGCTAGCGGGAGATTCGGTTCCTACAATGAGCAGTTCTTC CASSLASGRFGSYNEQFF
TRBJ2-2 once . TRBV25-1 TGTGCCAGCAGTCCGCGGAACACCGGGGAGCTGTTTTTT CASSPRNTGELFF
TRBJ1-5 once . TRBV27 TGTGCCAGCAGTTTATACCCCCCGGGGTCCGATCAGCCCCAGCATTTT CASSLYPPGSDQPQHF
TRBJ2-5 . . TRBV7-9 TGTGCCAGCAGCTGGGTAACGGTCCAAGAGACCCAGTACTTC CASSWVTVQETQYF